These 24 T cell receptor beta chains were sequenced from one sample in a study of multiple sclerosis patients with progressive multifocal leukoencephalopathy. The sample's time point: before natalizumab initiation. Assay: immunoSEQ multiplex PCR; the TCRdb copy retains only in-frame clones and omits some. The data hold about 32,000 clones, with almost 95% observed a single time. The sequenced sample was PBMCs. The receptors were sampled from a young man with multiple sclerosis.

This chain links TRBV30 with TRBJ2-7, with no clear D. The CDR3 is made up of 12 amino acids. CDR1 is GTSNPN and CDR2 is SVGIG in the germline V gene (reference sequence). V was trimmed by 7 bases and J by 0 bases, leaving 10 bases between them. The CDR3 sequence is CAFGRSSYEQYF. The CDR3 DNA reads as TGTGCCTTTGGACGGTCCTCCTACGAGCAGTACTTC.

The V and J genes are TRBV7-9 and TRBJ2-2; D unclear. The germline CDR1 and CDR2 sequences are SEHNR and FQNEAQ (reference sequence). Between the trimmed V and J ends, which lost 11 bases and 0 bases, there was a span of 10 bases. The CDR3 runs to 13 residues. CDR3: CAGQRTNTGELFF. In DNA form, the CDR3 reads TGTGCCGGTCAGCGCACGAACACCGGGGAGCTGTTTTTT.

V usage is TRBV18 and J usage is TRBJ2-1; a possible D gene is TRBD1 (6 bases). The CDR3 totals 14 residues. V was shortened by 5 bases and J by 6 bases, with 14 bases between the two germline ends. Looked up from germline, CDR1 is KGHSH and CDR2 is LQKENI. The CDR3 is CASSANRDTNEQFF. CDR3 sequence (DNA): TGTGCCAGCTCAGCCAACAGGGACACCAATGAGCAGTTCTTC.

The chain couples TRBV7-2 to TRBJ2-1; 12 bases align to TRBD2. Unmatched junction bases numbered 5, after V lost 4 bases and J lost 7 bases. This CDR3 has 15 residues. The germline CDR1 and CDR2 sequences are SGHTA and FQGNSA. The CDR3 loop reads CASSSPTSGRNEQFF. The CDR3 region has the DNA TGTGCCAGCAGCTCGCCGACTAGCGGGAGAAATGAGCAGTTCTTC.

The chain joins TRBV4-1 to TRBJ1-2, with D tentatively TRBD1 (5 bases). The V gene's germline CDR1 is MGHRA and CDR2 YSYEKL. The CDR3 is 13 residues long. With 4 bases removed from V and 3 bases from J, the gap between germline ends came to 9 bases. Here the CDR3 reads CASSPWGDYGYTF. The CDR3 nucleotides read TGCGCCAGCAGCCCCTGGGGCGACTATGGCTACACCTTC.

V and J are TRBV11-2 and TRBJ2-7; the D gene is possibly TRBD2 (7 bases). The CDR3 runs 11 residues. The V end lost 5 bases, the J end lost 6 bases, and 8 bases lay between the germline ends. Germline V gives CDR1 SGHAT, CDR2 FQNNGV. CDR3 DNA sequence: TGTGCCAGCAGCCGGGGGGCCGAGCAGTACGTC. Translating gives CASSRGAEQYV.

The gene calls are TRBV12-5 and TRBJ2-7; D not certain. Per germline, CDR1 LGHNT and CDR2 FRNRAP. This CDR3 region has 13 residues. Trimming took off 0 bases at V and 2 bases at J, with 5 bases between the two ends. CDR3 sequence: CASGLVPPYEQYF. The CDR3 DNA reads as TGTGCTAGTGGTTTGGTACCCCCCTACGAGCAGTACTTC. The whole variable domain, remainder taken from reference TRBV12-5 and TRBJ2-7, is DARVTQTPRHKVTEMGQEVTMRCQPILGHNTVFWYRQTMMQGLELLAYFRNRAPLDDSGMPKDRFSAEMPDATLATLKIQPSEPRDSAVYFCASGLVPPYEQYFGPGTRLTVT.

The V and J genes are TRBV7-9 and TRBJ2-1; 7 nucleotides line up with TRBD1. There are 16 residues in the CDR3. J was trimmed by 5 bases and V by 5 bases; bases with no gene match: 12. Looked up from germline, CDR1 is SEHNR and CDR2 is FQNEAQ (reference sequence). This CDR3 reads CASSGVGRQGHNEQFF. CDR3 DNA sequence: TGTGCCAGCAGCGGGGTTGGGAGACAGGGCCACAATGAGCAGTTCTTC.

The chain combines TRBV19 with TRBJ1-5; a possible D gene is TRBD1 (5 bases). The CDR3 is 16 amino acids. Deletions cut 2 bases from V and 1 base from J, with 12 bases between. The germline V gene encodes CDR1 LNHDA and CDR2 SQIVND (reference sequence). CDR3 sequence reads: CASSIPLRDSNQPQHF. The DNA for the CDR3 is TGTGCCAGTAGTATACCTCTCCGGGACAGCAATCAGCCCCAGCATTTT.

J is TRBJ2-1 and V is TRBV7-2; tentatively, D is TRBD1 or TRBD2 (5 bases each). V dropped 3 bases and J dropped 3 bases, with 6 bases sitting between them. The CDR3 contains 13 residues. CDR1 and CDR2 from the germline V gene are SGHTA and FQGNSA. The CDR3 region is CASSLGDYNEQFF. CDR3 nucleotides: TGTGCCAGCAGCTTGGGGGACTACAATGAGCAGTTCTTC.

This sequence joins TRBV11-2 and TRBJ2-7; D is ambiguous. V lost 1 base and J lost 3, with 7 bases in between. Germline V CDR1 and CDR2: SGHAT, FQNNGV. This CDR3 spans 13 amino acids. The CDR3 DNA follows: TGTGCCAGCAGCTTAGGGCGCAACTACGAGCAGTACGTC. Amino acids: CASSLGRNYEQYV.

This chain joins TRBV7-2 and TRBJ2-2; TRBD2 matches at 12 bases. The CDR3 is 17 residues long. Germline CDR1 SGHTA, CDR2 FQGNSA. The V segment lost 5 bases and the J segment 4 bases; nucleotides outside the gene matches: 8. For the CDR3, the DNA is TGTGCCAGCAGCCCCGCCGGACTAGCGGGATTCACCGGGGAGCTGTTTTTT. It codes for CASSPAGLAGFTGELFF.

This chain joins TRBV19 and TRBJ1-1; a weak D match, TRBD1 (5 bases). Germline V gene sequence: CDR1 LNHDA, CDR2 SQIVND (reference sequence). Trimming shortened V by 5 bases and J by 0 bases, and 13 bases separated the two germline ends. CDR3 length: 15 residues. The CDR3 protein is CASSHQGAMNTEAFF. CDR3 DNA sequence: TGTGCCAGTAGTCACCAGGGAGCCATGAACACTGAAGCTTTCTTT.

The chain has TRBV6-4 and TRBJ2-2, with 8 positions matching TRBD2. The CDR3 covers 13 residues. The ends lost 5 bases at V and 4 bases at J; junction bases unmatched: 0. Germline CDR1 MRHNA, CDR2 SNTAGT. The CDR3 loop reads CASSSGSTGELFF. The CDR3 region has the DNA TGTGCCAGCAGTAGCGGGAGCACCGGGGAGCTGTTTTTT.

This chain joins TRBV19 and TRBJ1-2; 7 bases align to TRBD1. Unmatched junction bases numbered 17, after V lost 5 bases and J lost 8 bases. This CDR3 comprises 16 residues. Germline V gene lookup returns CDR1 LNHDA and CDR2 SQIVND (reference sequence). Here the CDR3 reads CASSLYTGAAEGGYTF. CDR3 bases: TGTGCCAGTAGTTTGTATACAGGGGCCGCCGAGGGAGGCTACACCTTC. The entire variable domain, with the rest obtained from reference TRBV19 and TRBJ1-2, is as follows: DGGITQSPKYLFRKEGQNVTLSCEQNLNHDAMYWYRQDPGQGLRLIYYSQIVNDFQKGDIAEGYSVSREKKESFPLTVTSAQKNPTAFYLCASSLYTGAAEGGYTFGSGTRLTVV.

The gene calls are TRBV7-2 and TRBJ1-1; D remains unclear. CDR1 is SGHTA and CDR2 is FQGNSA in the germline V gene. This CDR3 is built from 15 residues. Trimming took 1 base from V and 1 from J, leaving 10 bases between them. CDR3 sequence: CASSLVQARNTEAFF. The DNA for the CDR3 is TGTGCCAGCAGCTTAGTTCAGGCCCGGAACACTGAAGCTTTCTTT.

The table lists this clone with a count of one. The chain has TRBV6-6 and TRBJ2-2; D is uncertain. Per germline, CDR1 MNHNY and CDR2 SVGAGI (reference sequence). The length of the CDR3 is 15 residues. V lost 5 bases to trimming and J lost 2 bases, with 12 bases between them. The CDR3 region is CASSRAPINTGELFF. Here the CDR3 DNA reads TGTGCCAGCAGTCGGGCTCCCATAAACACCGGGGAGCTGTTTTTT.

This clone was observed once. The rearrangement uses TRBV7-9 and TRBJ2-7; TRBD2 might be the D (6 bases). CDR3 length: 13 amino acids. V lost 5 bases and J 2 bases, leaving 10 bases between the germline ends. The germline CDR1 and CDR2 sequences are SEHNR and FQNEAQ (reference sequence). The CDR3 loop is CASSRDSAYEQYF. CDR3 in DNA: TGTGCCAGCAGCAGGGACTCCGCCTACGAGCAGTACTTC. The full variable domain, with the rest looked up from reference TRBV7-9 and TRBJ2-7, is DTGVSQNPRHKITKRGQNVTFRCDPISEHNRLYWYRQTLGQGPEFLTYFQNEAQLEKSRLLSDRFSAERPKGSFSTLEIQRTEQGDSAMYLCASSRDSAYEQYFGPGTRLTVT.

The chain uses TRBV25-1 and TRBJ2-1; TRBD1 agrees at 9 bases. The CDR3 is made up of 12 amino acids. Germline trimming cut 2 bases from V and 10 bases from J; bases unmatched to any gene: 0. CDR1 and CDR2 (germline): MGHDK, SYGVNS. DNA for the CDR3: TGTGCCAGCAGTGAAGGGACAGGGGAGCAGTTCTTC. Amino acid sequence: CASSEGTGEQFF.

The CDR3 loop reads CASSLNGLATFSEQYF. The CDR3 nucleotides are TGTGCCAGCAGCTTAAATGGGTTAGCCACCTTCTCCGAGCAGTACTTC. The V and J genes are TRBV13 and TRBJ2-7; D not resolved. The CDR3 runs 16 residues. The V end lost 2 bases, the J end lost 6 bases, and 20 bases lay between the germline ends. Germline CDR1 PRHDT, CDR2 FYEKMQ (reference sequence).

CDR3 nucleotides: TGTGCCAGCAGAGCAACCGGGCCGACAGCAAGCCAGTACTTC. It yields the protein CASRATGPTASQYF. This sequence joins TRBV7-9 and TRBJ2-5, with a weak D call TRBD1 (5 bases). Germline V lookup: CDR1 SEHNR, CDR2 FQNEAQ (reference sequence). Deletions cut 6 bases from V and 10 bases from J, with 21 bases between. This CDR3 has 14 residues.

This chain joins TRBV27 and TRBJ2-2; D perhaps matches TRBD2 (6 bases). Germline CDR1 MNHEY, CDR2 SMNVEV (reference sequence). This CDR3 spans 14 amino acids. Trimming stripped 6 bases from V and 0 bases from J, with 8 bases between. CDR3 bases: TGTGCCAGCAGGAGACTAGCGAACACCGGGGAGCTGTTTTTT. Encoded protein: CASRRLANTGELFF.

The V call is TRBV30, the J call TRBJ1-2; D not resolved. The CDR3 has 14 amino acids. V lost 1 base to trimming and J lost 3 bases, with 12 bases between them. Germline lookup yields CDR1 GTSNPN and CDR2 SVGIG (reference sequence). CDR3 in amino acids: CAWSGEALYYGYTF. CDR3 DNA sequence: TGTGCCTGGAGTGGAGAAGCCCTCTACTATGGCTACACCTTC.

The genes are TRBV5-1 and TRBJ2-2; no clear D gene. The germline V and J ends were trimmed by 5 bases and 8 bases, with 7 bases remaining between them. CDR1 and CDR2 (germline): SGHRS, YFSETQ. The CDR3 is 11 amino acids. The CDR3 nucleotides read TGCGCCAGCAGACTCACGGGGGAGCTGTTTTTT. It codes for CASRLTGELFF.